This T cell receptor beta chain was sequenced during a study of CD8+CD57+ T cells in acquired aplastic anemia. The patients chosen for sequencing had shown expansion of CD8+CD57+ cells (detected by flow cytometry). The template for TCR beta VDJ and CDR3 sequence profiling was genomic DNA. Using its own MiXCR run on the reads, TCRdb lists one record per CDR3 protein. The sample carries about 200,000 distinct CDR3 sequences, almost 50% recorded once. From germline, CDR1 is DFQATT and CDR2 SNEGSKA (reference sequence). The CDR3 covers 15 residues. The germline V and J ends were trimmed by 1 base and 8 bases, with 15 bases remaining between them.

The source of this sequence is a human donor with aplastic anemia. The V and J genes are TRBV20-1 and TRBJ1-6; no definite D call. The sample was sorted CD4+, CD8+, or CD8+CD57+ T cells (not recorded which) from PBMCs. The chain's CDR3 is CSARGDGMSDSPLHF. The CDR3, as DNA: TGCAGTGCTAGAGGGGATGGGATGTCTGATTCACCCCTCCACTTT.